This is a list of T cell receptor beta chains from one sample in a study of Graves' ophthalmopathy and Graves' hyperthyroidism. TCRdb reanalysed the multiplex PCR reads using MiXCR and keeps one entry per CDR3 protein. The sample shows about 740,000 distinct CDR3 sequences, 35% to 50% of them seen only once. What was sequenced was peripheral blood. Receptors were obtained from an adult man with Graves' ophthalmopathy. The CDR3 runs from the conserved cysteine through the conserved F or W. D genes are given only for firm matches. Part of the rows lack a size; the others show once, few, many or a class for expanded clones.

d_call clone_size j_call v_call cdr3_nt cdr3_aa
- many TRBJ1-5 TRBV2 TGTGCCAGCAGTGCCAGGGGTCGGCAGCCCCAGCATTTT CASSARGRQPQHF
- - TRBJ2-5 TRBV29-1 TGCAGCGTTGGGGGATCGAGAGGGGTGCAGGGGGAGACCCAGTACTTC CSVGGSRGVQGETQYF
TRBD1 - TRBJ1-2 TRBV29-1 TGCAGCTGGGGACAGACCGTCTATGGCTACACCTTC CSWGQTVYGYTF
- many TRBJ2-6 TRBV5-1 TGCGCCAGCAGCGACGGGTGGTCTGGGGCCAACGTCCTGACTTTC CASSDGWSGANVLTF
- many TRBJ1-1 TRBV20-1 TGCAGTGCTAAGAAAGCGGGCACTGAAGCTTTCTTT CSAKKAGTEAFF
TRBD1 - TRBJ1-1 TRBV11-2 TGTGCCAGCAGAGCCGGGACAGCAATGAACACTGAAGCTTTCTTT CASRAGTAMNTEAFF
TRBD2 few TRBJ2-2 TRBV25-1 TGTGCCAGTAGTAGACTAGCGTCCGGGGAGCTGTTTTTT CASSRLASGELFF
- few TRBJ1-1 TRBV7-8 TGTGCCAGCAGCAAATTCAGGGTCCCCACCGAAGCTTTCTTT CASSKFRVPTEAFF
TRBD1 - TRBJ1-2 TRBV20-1 TGCAGTGCTAGGTCGACAGGGGCCGGGGGCTACACCTTC CSARSTGAGGYTF
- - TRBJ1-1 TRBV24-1 TGTGCCAGCAGTCCAGGGGACACCTCATTGAACACTGAAGCTTTCTTT CASSPGDTSLNTEAFF
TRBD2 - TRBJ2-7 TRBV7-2 TGTGCCAGCAGCTTACTAGCGGGGGGAGTATACGAGCAGTACTTC CASSLLAGGVYEQYF
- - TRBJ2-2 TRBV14 TGTGCCAGCAGCCACTCTAGGCGGAGGAACACCGGGGAGCTGTTTTTT CASSHSRRRNTGELFF
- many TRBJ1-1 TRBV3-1 TGTGCCAGCAGCCTCGCGACAGGAACTCGGGCTTTCTTT CASSLATGTRAFF
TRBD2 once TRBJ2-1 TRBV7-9 TGTGCCAGCAGCTCGCCGGGACTAGCGGGATGGAATGAGCAGTTCTTC CASSSPGLAGWNEQFF
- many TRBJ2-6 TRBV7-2 TGTGCCAGCAGTCCCCAGGGAGCGGTCGGGGCCAACGTCCTGACTTTC CASSPQGAVGANVLTF
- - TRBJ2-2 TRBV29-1 TGCAGCTTATTGAGCGGTGAGACCGGGGAGCTGTTTTTT CSLLSGETGELFF
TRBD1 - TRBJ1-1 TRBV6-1 TGTGCTAGACCGGACAGGCCCACTGAAGCTTTCTTT CARPDRPTEAFF
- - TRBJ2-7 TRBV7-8 TGTGCCAGCAGCTTAGGGGGGCTAGCGGAGAACGAGCAGTACTTC CASSLGGLAENEQYF
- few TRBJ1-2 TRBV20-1 TGCAGTGCCAAAGGGGCGAACTATGGCTACACCTTC CSAKGANYGYTF
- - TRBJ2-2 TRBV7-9 TGTGCTAGCAGCTTAGGGCCGACAGGGAACACCGGGGAGCTGTTTTTT CASSLGPTGNTGELFF
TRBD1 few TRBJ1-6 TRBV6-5 TGTGCCACCACGGAGACAGGGGTTTCACCCCTCCACTTT CATTETGVSPLHF
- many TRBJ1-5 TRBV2 TGTGCCAGCAGATACAGGCTTGACAATCAGCCCCAGCATTTT CASRYRLDNQPQHF
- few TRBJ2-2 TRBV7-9 TGTGCCAGCAGCACTGCAGGGGGGGCCGGGGAGCTGTTTTTT CASSTAGGAGELFF
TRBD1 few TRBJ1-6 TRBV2 TGTGCCAGCAGTGGGGACAGGAAAAATTCACCCCTCCACTTT CASSGDRKNSPLHF
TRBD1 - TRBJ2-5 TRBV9 TGTGCCAGCAACCGGGACAGGGAGACCCAGTACTTC CASNRDRETQYF
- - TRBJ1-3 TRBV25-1 TGTGCCAGCAGTTTACAAGCGCAAAGTGGTGGAAACACCATATATTTT CASSLQAQSGGNTIYF
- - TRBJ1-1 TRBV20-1 TGCAGTGCTAGAGAGGCAGTCCGAGACGTATGGGAGAACACTGAAGCTTTCTTT CSAREAVRDVWENTEAFF